These 9 T cell receptor beta chains originate from one sample sequenced in a study of T cell repertoires in cytomegalovirus infection. TCRdb processed the reads anew with MiXCR; each CDR3 protein has one entry. The sample holds roughly 230,000 distinct CDR3 sequences, approximately 15% seen once. The sequenced sample was CD8+ T cells from PBMCs. The receptors come from a human donor in good health (CMV status not recorded). Some clones in this sample may be carry-over from other donors' samples.

The chain carries TRBV2 and TRBJ1-2; D remains ambiguous. V was cut by 0 bases and J by 0 bases, with 11 bases left in between. CDR1 SNHLY and CDR2 FYNNEI come from the germline V gene. There are 16 residues in the CDR3. For the CDR3, the DNA is TGTGCCAGCAGTGAAGCGCAGGACGGAGCTAACTATGGCTACACCTTC. Encoded protein: CASSEAQDGANYGYTF. The variable domain in full, completed from reference TRBV2 and TRBJ1-2, reads EPEVTQTPSHQVTQMGQEVILRCVPISNHLYFYWYRQILGQKVEFLVSFYNNEISEKSEIFDDQFSVERPDGSNFTLKIRSTKLEDSAMYFCASSEAQDGANYGYTFGSGTRLTVV.

This clonotype was seen ten or more times. The gene calls are TRBV27 and TRBJ2-1, with TRBD1 matching 8 bases. The junction had 11 bases not matched to a gene; V was cut back by 6 bases and J by 7 bases. The CDR3 loop spans 15 amino acids. CDR1 is MNHEY, CDR2 SMNVEV, per germline (reference sequence). The DNA for the CDR3 is TGTGCCAGCAGGACGGGACAGGCCATACAGAATGAGCAGTTCTTC. It encodes CASRTGQAIQNEQFF.

In this sample, this clonotype turned up a few times. The rearrangement uses TRBV12-3 or TRBV12-4 and TRBJ2-1; possibly TRBD2 for D (6 bases). This CDR3 has 16 residues. V was clipped by 6 bases and J by 0 bases, with 15 bases between them. CDR3 protein: CASSWTTSSSYNEQFF. The CDR3 nucleotides read TGTGCCAGCAGCTGGACTACATCAAGCTCCTACAATGAGCAGTTCTTC.

In this sample, this clonotype turned up many times. This sequence joins TRBV7-2 and TRBJ1-2; D not resolved. Germline assignment: CDR1 SGHTA and CDR2 FQGNSA. The CDR3 totals 16 residues. V was trimmed by 2 bases and J by 12 bases, leaving 25 bases between them. The CDR3 protein is CASSLNLARQRHRDTF. DNA for the CDR3: TGTGCCAGCAGCTTAAACTTGGCTCGGCAGAGGCATAGGGACACCTTC.

V gene TRBV7-2 combines with J gene TRBJ1-2; D might be TRBD1 (5 bases). Germline CDR1 and CDR2: SGHTA and FQGNSA. The CDR3 covers 16 residues. The germline V and J ends were trimmed by 1 base and 6 bases, with 18 bases remaining between them. The CDR3 DNA follows: TGTGCCAGCAGCTTAGGGGGGGGGGTTGGGCCGGATGGCTACACCTTC. Residues: CASSLGGGVGPDGYTF.

This clonotype was detected ten times or more. As DNA, the CDR3 is TGTGCCAGCAGTTTGGAGGGGGTGGGCACTGAAGCTTTCTTT. It specifies CASSLEGVGTEAFF. The V gene is TRBV12-3 or TRBV12-4, the J gene TRBJ1-1; possible D gene TRBD1, 6 bases. The ends were cut back, 3 bases at V and 4 bases at J, with 12 bases in the middle. This CDR3 is built from 14 residues.

This clonotype was recorded at least ten times. A read error may produce the germline difference seen at one junction end. The chain links TRBV11-2 to TRBJ2-3; 9 bases are a match to TRBD2. The CDR3 runs 14 residues. From germline, CDR1 is SGHAT and CDR2 FQNNGV. Here the CDR3 DNA reads TGTGCCAGCAGCTTGGTTAAGACTAGCGGAAAGATCGAATTT. Amino acids: CASSLVKTSGKIEF.

The chain has TRBV11-1 and TRBJ2-7, with D perhaps TRBD1 (6 bases). CDR3 length: 14 amino acids. Trimming shortened V by 2 bases and J by 1 base, and 9 bases separated the two germline ends. Germline CDR1 reads SGHAT; CDR2 reads FQDESV (reference sequence). DNA for the CDR3: TGTGCCAGCAGCTTACAGGGGCTTTCCTACGAGCAGTACTTC. Translation gives CASSLQGLSYEQYF.

This clonotype has a count of ten or more. This rearrangement joins TRBV6-6 to TRBJ2-7; tentatively, D is TRBD1 or TRBD2 (5 bases each). The CDR3 length is 17 residues. Germline assignment: CDR1 MNHNY and CDR2 SVGAGI (reference sequence). V was shortened by 2 bases and J by 1 base, with 18 bases between the two germline ends. The CDR3 DNA is TGTGCCAGCAGTTACACGGGGACCATCCTAGGGTCCTACGAGCAGTACTTC. It codes for CASSYTGTILGSYEQYF.